This T cell receptor (beta chain) was sequenced for a study of blood T cell repertoires in COVID-19 (dated by TCRdb to 2020 to 2021). Regarding the complete study: Samples covering the acute and convalescent phases of COVID-19 were provided by collaborators in the United States, Italy and Spain. The prospective study material was composed of cDNA or gDNA derived from T cells, B-cell-depleted T cells, or PBMCs. Deeply sampled blood TCRbeta repertoires from subjects exposed to, actively infected with, or recovered from COVID-19 were included in the dataset. A freely available public database, intended as a resource for researchers studying the immune response to SARS-CoV-2, is where the repertoires were released. The samples were drawn from the first 160 participants of the ongoing ImmuneRACE study and from 1,254 subjects provided by 6 global collaborators. The sample metadata nearly always contained a de-identified subject ID, COVID-19 status, age in years and sex. Where available, HLA class I and class II types were taken from metadata supplied by the sample provider and were not determined by assay-based typing.

Collaborating institutions collected whole blood in K2EDTA tubes following their own protocols. For TCRbeta analysis, collaborator samples were shipped as frozen whole blood, as isolated PBMCs, or as DNA extracted from either sample type. Of note for this clone: Its antigen remains unidentified. No base quality information exists; no much larger clone differs at one position.

Study-wide findings and limitations: Clinical and demographic metadata were provided uncurated, with the amount varying by source and participant.

The immunoSEQ Assay, a bias-controlled multiplex PCR, was used to amplify TCRbeta CDR3 regions from genomic DNA. The study's processing was this. Nucleated cell counts per sample were estimated from amplification of reference gene primers within the assay. Sequence reads were collapsed and filtered to measure the absolute abundance of every unique TCRbeta CDR3 rearrangement. Productive Simpson clonality was computed per sample as the square root of Simpson's diversity index over productive rearrangements. Imported from immuneACCESS, the table was reduced by TCRdb to in-frame sequences with V and J called. These copies leave out some clones; in studies compared against another copy, an unresolved V gene accounts for under half, and the cause of the remainder is not known. That table is the source of V, J and clone size, and D and trimming were worked out from the DNA. The sample table lists about 65,000 clones, roughly 90% of them with a count of one. Of the sample, around 1.3% falls within the top ten clones.

The germline V gene specifies SGDLS as CDR1 and YYNGEE as CDR2. There are 11 amino acids in the CDR3, from cysteine to phenylalanine inclusive. The kept DNA is CDR3 alone, 33 bases in frame from the first base. V loses 7 bases at its end and J loses 2 bases; junction bases beyond the gene matches: 0. The clonotype was recovered from a man aged 60 to 75 with acute or convalescent COVID-19. The sequence links TRBV9 to TRBJ2-7, and TRBD2 aligns with 7 junction nucleotides. Sequenced: peripheral blood. The CDR3 region reads CASGTTYEQYF. The DNA sequence is given as TGTGCCAGCGGGACTACCTACGAGCAGTACTTC.